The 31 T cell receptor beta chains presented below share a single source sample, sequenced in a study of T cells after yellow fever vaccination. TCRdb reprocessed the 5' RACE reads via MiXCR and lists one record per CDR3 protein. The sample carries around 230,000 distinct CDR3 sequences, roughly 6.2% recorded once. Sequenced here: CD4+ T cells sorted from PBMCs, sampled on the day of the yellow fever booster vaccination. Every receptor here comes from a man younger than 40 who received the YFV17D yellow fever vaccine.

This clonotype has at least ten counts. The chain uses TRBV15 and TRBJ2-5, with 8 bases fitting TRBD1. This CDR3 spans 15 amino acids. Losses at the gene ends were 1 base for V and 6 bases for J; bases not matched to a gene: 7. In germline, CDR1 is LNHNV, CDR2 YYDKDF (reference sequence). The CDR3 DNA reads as TGTGCCACCAGCAGAGCGGACAGGGTTTGGAAGACCCAGTACTTC. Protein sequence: CATSRADRVWKTQYF.

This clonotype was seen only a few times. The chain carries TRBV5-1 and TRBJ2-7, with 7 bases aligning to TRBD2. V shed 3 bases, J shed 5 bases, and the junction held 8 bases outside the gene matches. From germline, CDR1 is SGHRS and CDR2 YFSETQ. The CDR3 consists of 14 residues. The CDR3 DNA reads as TGCGCCAGCAGCTGGCTGCGGGAGCAGAACGAGCAGTACTTC. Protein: CASSWLREQNEQYF.

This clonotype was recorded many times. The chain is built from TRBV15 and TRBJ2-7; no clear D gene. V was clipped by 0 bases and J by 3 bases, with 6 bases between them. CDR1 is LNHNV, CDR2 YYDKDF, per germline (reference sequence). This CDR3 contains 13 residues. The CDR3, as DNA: TGTGCCACCAGCAGAGATTACAGCTACGAGCAGTACTTC. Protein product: CATSRDYSYEQYF.

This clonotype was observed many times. The CDR3 nucleotides are TGTGCCAGCAGCCCCCGTCCCCATACGAATGAGCAGTTCTTC. Translation gives CASSPRPHTNEQFF. The chain carries TRBV9 and TRBJ2-1; D not certain. With 4 bases removed from V and 7 bases from J, the gap between germline ends came to 15 bases. Germline CDR1 and CDR2: SGDLS and YYNGEE. The CDR3 length is 14 residues.

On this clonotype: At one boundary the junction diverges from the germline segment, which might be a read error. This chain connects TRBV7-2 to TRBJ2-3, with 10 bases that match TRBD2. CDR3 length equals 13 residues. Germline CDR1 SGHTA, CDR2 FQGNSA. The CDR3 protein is CASVTGTSAPLAF. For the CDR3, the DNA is TGTGCCAGCGTCACCGGGACTAGCGCCCCGTTGGCTTTT. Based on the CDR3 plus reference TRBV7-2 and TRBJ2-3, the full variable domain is GAGVSQSPSNKVTEKGKDVELRCDPISGHTALYWYRQSLGQGLEFLIYFQGNSAPDKSGLPSDRFSAERTGGSVSTLTIQRTQQEDSAVYLCASVTGTSAPLAFGPGTRLTVL.

CDR3: CSAERDYLFSNQPQHF. As DNA, the CDR3 is TGCAGTGCTGAACGGGACTACTTGTTTAGCAATCAGCCCCAGCATTTT. V usage is TRBV20-1 and J usage is TRBJ1-5; a weak D match, TRBD1 (5 bases). V was clipped by 5 bases and J by 0 bases, with 17 bases between them. The CDR3 extends over 16 amino acids. The germline V gene has CDR1 DFQATT and CDR2 SNEGSKA (reference sequence).

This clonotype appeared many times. Here the CDR3 DNA reads TGTGCCAGCAGCCTCCGGGACAGGGGCCCTAATGAGCAGTTCTTC. It encodes CASSLRDRGPNEQFF. The chain carries TRBV6-1 and TRBJ2-1, with 10 bases aligning to TRBD1. The CDR3 has 15 amino acids. V was clipped by 6 bases and J by 7 bases; unmatched bases: 9. CDR1 is MNHNS and CDR2 is SASEGT in the germline V gene.

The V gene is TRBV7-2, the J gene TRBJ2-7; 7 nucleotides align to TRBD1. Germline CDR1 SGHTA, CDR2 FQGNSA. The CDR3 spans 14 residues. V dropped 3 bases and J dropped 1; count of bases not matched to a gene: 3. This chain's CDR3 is CASSLTQGSYEQYF. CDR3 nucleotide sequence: TGTGCCAGCAGCTTGACACAGGGGTCCTACGAGCAGTACTTC.

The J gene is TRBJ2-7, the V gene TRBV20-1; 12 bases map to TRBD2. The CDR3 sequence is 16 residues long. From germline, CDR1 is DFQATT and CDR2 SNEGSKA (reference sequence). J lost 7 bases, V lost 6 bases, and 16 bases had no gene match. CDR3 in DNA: TGCAGTGCCCCCTCCCCAGGACTAGCGGGGCTGGGGGAGCAGTACTTC. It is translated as CSAPSPGLAGLGEQYF.

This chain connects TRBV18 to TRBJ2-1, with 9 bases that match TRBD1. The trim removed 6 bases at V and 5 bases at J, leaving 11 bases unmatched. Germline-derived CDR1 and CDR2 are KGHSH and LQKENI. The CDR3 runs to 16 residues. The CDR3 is CASSLYRDRVDNEQFF. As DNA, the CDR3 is TGTGCCAGCTCGCTTTACCGGGACAGGGTTGACAATGAGCAGTTCTTC.

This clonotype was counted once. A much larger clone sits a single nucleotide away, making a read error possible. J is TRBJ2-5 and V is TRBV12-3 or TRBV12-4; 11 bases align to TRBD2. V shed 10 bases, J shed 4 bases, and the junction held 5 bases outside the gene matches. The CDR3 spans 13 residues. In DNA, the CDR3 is TGTGCCACGGGACTAGCGGTAGCAGAGACCCAGTACTTC. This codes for CATGLAVAETQYF.

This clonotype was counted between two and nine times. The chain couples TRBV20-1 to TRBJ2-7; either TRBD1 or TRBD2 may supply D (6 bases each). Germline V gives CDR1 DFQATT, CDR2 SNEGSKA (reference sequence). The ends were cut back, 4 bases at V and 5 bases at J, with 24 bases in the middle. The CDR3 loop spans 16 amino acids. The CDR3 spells CSAIPGSGALTHEQYF. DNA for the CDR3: TGCAGTGCTATCCCTGGGTCGGGGGCCCTAACCCACGAGCAGTACTTC.

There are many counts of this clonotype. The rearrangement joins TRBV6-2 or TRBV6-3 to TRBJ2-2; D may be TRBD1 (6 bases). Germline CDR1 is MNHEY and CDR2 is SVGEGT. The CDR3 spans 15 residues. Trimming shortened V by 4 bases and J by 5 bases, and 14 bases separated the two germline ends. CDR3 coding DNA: TGTGCCAGCAGTTGGGGGCGAGCCAGGACCGGGGAGCTGTTTTTT. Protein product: CASSWGRARTGELFF.

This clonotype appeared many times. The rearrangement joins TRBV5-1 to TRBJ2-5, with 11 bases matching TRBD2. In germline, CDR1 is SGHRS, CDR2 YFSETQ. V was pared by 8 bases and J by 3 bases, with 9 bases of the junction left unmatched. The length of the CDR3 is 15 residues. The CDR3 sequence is CARRASGRREETQYF. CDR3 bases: TGCGCCAGAAGGGCTAGCGGGAGGAGGGAAGAGACCCAGTACTTC. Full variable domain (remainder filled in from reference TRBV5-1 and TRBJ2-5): KAGVTQTPRYLIKTRGQQVTLSCSPISGHRSVSWYQQTPGQGLQFLFEYFSETQRNKGNFPGRFSGRQFSNSRSEMNVSTLELGDSALYLCARRASGRREETQYFGPGTRLLVL.

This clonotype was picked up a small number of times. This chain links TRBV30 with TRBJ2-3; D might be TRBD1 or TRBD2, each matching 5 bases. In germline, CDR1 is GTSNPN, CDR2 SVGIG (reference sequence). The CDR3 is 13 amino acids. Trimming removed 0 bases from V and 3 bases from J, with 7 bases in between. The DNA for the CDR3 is TGTGCCTGGAGTGTGGGACGAACAGATACGCAGTATTTT. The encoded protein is CAWSVGRTDTQYF. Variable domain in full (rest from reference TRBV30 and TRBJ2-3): SQTIHQWPATLVQPVGSPLSLECTVEGTSNPNLYWYRQAAGRGLQLLFYSVGIGQISSEVPQNLSASRPQDRQFILSSKKLLLSDSGFYLCAWSVGRTDTQYFGPGTRLTVL.

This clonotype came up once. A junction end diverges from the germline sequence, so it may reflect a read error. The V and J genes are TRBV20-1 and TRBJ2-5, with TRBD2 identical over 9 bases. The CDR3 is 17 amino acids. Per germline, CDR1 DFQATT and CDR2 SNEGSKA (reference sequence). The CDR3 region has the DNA TGCTGTGCTAGGGACGGGTCTAGCGGGACTTACAGAGAGACCCAGTACTTC. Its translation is CCARDGSSGTYRETQYF.

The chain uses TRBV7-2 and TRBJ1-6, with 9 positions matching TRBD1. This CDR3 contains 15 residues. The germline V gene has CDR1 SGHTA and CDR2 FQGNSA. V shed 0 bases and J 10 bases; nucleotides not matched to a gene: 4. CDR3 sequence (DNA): TGTGCCAGCAGCTTAGCTACCGGACAGGGGTCACCCCTCCACTTT. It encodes CASSLATGQGSPLHF.

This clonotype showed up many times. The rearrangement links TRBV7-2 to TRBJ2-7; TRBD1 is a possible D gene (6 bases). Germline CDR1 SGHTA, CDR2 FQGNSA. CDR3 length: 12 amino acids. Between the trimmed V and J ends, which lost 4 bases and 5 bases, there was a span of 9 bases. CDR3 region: CASSYAGDEQYF. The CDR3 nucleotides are TGTGCCAGCAGCTATGCAGGGGACGAGCAGTACTTC.

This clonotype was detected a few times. CDR3 coding DNA: TGCAGCGTTGAAGTCGGGAGCGTAGGAGAGACCCAGTACTTC. Encoded protein: CSVEVGSVGETQYF. This rearrangement joins TRBV29-1 to TRBJ2-5; a possible D gene is TRBD2 (6 bases). Trimming took off 1 base at V and 4 bases at J, with 13 bases between the two ends. There are 14 residues in the CDR3. Germline CDR1 SQVTM, CDR2 ANQGSEA.

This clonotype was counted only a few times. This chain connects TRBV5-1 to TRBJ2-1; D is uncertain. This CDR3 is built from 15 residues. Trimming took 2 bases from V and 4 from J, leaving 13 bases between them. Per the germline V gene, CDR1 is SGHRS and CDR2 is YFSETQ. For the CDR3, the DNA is TGCGCCAGCAGCTTTCTGTCGGGCGGTTACAATGAGCAGTTCTTC. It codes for CASSFLSGGYNEQFF.

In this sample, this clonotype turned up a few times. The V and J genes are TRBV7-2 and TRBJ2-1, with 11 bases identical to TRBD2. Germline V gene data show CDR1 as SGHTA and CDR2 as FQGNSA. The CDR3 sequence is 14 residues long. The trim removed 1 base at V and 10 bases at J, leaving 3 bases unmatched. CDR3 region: CASSLGRLAGEQFF. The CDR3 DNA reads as TGTGCCAGCAGCTTAGGAAGACTAGCGGGGGAGCAGTTCTTC.

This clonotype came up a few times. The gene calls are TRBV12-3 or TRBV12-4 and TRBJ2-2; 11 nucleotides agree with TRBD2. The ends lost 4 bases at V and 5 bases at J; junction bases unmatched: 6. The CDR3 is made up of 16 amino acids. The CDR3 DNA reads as TGTGCCAGCAGTTCATTCGGGACTAGCGGTACCGGGGAGCTGTTTTTT. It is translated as CASSSFGTSGTGELFF.

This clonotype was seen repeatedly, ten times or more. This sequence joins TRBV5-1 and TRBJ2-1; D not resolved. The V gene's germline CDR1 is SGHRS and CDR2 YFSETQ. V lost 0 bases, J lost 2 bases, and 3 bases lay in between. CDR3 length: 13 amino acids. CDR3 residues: CASSLDPYNEQFF. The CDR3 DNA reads TGCGCCAGCAGCTTGGATCCCTACAATGAGCAGTTCTTC.

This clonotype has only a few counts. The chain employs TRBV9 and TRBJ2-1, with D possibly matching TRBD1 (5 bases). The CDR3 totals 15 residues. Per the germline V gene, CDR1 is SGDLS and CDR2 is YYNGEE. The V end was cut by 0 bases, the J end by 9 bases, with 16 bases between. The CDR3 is CASSVGVERGGEQFF. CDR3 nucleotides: TGTGCCAGCAGCGTAGGAGTGGAAAGGGGTGGTGAGCAGTTCTTC.

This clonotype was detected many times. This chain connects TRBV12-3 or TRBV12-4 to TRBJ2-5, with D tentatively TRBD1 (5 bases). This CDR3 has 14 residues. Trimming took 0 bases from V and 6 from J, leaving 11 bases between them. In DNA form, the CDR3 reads TGTGCCAGCAGTTTAGCGCAGGGTCGCCAGACCCAGTACTTC. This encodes CASSLAQGRQTQYF.

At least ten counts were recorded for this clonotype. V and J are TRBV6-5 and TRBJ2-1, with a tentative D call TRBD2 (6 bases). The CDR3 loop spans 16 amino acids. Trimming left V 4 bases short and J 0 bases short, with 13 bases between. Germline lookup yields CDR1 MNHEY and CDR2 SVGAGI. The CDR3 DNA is TGTGCCAGCAGTTGGGGCGTCGGGGGCTCCTACAATGAGCAGTTCTTC. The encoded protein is CASSWGVGGSYNEQFF.

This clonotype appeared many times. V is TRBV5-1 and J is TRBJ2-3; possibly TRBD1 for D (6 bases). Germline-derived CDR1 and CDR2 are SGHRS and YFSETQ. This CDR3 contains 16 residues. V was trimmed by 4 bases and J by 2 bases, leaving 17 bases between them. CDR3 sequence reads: CASSGPTGYPTDTQYF. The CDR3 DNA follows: TGCGCCAGCAGCGGGCCTACAGGGTATCCCACAGATACGCAGTATTTT.

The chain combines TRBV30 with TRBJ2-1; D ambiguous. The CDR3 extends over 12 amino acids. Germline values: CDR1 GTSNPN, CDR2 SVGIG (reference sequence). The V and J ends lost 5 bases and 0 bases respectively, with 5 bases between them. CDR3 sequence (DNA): TGTGCCTGGGCGGCCTCCTACAATGAGCAGTTCTTC. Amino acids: CAWAASYNEQFF. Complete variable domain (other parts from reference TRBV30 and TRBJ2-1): SQTIHQWPATLVQPVGSPLSLECTVEGTSNPNLYWYRQAAGRGLQLLFYSVGIGQISSEVPQNLSASRPQDRQFILSSKKLLLSDSGFYLCAWAASYNEQFFGPGTRLTVL.

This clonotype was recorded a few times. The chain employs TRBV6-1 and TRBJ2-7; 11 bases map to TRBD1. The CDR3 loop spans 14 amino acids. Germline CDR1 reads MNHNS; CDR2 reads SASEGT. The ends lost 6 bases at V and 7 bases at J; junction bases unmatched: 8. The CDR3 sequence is CASRRDRGTGEQYF. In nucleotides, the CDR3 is TGTGCCAGCAGAAGGGACAGGGGGACGGGGGAGCAGTACTTC.

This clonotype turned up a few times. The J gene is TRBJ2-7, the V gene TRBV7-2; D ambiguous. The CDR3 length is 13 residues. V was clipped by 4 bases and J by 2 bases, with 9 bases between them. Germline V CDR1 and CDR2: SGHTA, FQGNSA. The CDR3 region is CASSSVHPYEQYF. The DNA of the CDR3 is TGTGCCAGCAGCTCAGTACACCCCTACGAGCAGTACTTC.

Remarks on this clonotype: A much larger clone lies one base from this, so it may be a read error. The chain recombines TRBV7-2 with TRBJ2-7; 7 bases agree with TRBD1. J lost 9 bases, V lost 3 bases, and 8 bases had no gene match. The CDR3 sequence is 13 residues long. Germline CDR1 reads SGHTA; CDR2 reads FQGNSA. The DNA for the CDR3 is TGTGCCAGCAGCTTCACAGGGGATAGAGCGCAGTACTTC. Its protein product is CASSFTGDRAQYF.